The source of this TCR beta chain is a study of T cell changes during pregnancy in multiple sclerosis. Some clones are missing from TCRdb's copy, which holds only in-frame ones; the method was immunoSEQ multiplex PCR. The sample records some 38,000 clones, approximately 89% being singletons. V trimming: 1 base; J trimming: 6 bases; junction bases outside the gene matches: 6. The length of the CDR3 is 14 residues. CDR1 is GTSNPN and CDR2 is SVGIG in the germline V gene (reference sequence). The sequence derives from a female donor in good health, enrolled as a control in a pregnancy study. V is TRBV30 and J is TRBJ2-5; 9 nucleotides align to TRBD2. Specimen: CD4+ T cells from peripheral blood mononuclear cells, collected in the second trimester of pregnancy. For the CDR3, the DNA is TGTGCCTGGAGTGGGGGGACTAGCAGGCAGACCCAGTACTTC. Translated, it gives CAWSGGTSRQTQYF.